Given below is one T cell receptor beta chain in context. The sample comes from a study of blood T cell repertoires in COVID-19. Source study methods: It was from reference gene primer amplification that nucleated cell counts were estimated. Assay: immunoSEQ multiplex PCR; the TCRdb copy retains only in-frame clones and omits some. V and J calls and clone size are as listed in that table; D and trimming were resolved from the DNA. The top ten hold about a sixth of the sample, which has 35,000 to 50,000 clones, roughly 87% seen once. The CDR3 totals 15 residues. Trimming took 2 bases from V and 4 from J; bases not matched to a gene: 6. CDR1 is MGHRA, CDR2 YSYEKL, per germline.

This sequence originates from a man in his sixties or seventies with active COVID-19. The sequenced material came from peripheral blood. The chain is built from TRBV4-1 and TRBJ2-5; the match to TRBD1 covers 8 bases. The CDR3 is CASSQSGTGAETQYF. CDR3 DNA sequence: TGCGCCAGCAGCCAATCAGGGACAGGAGCAGAGACCCAGTACTTC.